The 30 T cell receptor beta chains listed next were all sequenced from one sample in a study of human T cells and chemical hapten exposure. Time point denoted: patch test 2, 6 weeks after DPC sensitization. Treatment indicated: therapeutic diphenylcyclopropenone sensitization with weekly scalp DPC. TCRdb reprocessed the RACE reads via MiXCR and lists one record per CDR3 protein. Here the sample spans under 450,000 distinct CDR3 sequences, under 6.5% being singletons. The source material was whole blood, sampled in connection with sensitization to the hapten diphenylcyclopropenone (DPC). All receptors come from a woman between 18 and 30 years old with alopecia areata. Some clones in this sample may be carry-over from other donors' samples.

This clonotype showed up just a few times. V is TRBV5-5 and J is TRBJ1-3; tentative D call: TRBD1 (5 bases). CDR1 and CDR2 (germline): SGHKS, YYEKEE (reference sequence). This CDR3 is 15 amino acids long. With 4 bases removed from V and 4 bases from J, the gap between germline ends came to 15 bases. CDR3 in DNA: TGTGCCAGCAGCGGGGGGACCGCGAGGGGAAACACCATATATTTT. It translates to CASSGGTARGNTIYF.

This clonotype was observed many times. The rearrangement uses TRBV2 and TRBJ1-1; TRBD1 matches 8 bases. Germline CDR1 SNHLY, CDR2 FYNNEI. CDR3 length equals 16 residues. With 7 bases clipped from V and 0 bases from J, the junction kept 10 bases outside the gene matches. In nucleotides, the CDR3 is TGTGCCAGCACTCCGCCAGGGGGCAGGATGAACACTGAAGCTTTCTTT. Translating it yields CASTPPGGRMNTEAFF. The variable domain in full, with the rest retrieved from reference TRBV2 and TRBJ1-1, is EPEVTQTPSHQVTQMGQEVILRCVPISNHLYFYWYRQILGQKVEFLVSFYNNEISEKSEIFDDQFSVERPDGSNFTLKIRSTKLEDSAMYFCASTPPGGRMNTEAFFGQGTRLTVV.

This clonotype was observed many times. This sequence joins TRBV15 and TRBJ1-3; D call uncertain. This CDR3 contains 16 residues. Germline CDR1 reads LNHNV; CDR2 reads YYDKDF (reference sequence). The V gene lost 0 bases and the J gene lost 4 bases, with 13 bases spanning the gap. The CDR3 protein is CATSREVAPDGNTIYF. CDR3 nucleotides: TGTGCCACCAGCAGAGAAGTGGCACCGGACGGAAACACCATATATTTT.

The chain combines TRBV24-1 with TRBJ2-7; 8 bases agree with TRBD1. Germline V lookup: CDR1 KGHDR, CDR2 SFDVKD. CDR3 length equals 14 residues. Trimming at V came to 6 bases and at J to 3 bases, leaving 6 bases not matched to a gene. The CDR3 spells CATSTAGGFYEQYF. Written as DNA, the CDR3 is TGTGCCACCAGTACAGCAGGGGGCTTCTACGAGCAGTACTTC.

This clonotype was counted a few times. CDR3 sequence (DNA): TGTGCCAGCAGCGCCGGAGACATAACTAATGAAAAACTGTTTTTT. Its translation: CASSAGDITNEKLFF. The V call is TRBV9, the J call TRBJ1-4, with D uncertain. This CDR3 region has 15 residues. V was shortened by 3 bases and J by 1 base, with 10 bases between the two germline ends. Germline V gene data show CDR1 as SGDLS and CDR2 as YYNGEE.

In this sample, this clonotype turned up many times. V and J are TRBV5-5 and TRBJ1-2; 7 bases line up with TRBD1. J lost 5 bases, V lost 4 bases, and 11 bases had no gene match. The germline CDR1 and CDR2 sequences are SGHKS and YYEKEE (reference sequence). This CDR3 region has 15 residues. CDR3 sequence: CASSLGSDRVYGYTF. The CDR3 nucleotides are TGTGCCAGCAGCCTGGGCTCCGACAGGGTATATGGCTACACCTTC.

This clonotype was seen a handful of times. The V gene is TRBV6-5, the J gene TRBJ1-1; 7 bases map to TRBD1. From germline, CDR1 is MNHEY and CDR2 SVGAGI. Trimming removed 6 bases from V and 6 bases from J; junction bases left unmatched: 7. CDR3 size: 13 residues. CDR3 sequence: CASRAGGRAEAFF. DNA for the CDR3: TGTGCCAGCAGGGCAGGGGGTAGGGCTGAAGCTTTCTTT.

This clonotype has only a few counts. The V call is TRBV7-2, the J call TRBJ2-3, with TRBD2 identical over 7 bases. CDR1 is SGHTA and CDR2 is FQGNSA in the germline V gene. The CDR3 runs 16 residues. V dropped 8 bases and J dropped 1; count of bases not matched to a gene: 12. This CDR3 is CASSRGRAGGTDTQYF. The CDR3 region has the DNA TGTGCCAGCTCCCGAGGGAGGGCCGGGGGCACAGATACGCAGTATTTT. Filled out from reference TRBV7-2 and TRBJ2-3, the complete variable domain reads GAGVSQSPSNKVTEKGKDVELRCDPISGHTALYWYRQSLGQGLEFLIYFQGNSAPDKSGLPSDRFSAERTGGSVSTLTIQRTQQEDSAVYLCASSRGRAGGTDTQYFGPGTRLTVL.

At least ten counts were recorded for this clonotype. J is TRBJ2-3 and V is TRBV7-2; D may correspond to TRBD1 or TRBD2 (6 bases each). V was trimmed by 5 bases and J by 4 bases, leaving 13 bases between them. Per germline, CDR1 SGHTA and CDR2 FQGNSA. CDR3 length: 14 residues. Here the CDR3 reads CASSRYGGADTQYF. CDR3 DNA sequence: TGTGCCAGCAGCCGCTACGGGGGCGCAGATACGCAGTATTTT.

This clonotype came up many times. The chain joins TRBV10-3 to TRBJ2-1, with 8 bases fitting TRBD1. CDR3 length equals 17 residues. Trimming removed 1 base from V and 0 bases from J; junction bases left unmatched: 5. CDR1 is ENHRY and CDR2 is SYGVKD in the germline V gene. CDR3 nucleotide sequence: TGTGCCATCAGTGAGTTCCAGGGGGCGGGCTCCTACAATGAGCAGTTCTTC. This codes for CAISEFQGAGSYNEQFF.

CDR3 amino acids: CAISAGGRETQYF. CDR3 nucleotides: TGTGCCATCAGTGCGGGGGGCCGGGAGACCCAGTACTTC. This chain joins TRBV10-3 and TRBJ2-5; the D gene is possibly TRBD2 (7 bases). Trimming cost V 4 bases and J 5 bases, with 11 bases left between them. In germline, CDR1 is ENHRY, CDR2 SYGVKD. The CDR3 runs 13 residues.

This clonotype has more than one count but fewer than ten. This CDR3 is CASSFNSGETQYF. CDR3 nucleotide sequence: TGTGCCAGCAGTTTCAATAGCGGGGAGACCCAGTACTTC. This chain connects TRBV12-3 or TRBV12-4 to TRBJ2-5, with 7 bases aligning to TRBD2. This CDR3 comprises 13 residues. The V segment lost 3 bases and the J segment 5 bases; nucleotides outside the gene matches: 3.

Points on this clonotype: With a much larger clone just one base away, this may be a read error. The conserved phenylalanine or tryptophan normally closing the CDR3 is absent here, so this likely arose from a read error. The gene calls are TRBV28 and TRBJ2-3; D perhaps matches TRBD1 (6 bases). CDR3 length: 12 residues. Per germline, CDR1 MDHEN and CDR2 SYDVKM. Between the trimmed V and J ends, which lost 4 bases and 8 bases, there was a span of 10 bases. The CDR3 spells CASSSQGFTQYL. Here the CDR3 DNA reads TGTGCCAGCAGTTCACAGGGTTTTACGCAGTATTTG.

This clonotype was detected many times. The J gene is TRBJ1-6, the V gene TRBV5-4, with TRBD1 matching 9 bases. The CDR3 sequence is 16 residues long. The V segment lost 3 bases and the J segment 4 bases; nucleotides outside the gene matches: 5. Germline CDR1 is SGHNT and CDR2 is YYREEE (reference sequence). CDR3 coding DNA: TGTGCCAGCAGCTCCGGGACAGGGACTTATAATTCACCCCTCCACTTT. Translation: CASSSGTGTYNSPLHF.

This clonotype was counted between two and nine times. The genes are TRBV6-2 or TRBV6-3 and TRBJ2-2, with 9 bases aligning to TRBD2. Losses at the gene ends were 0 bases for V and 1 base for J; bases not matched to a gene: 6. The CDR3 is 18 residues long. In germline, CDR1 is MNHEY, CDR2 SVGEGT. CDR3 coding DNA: TGTGCCAGCAGTTACTCTCCCCTAGCGGGAAGGAACACCGGGGAGCTGTTTTTT. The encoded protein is CASSYSPLAGRNTGELFF.

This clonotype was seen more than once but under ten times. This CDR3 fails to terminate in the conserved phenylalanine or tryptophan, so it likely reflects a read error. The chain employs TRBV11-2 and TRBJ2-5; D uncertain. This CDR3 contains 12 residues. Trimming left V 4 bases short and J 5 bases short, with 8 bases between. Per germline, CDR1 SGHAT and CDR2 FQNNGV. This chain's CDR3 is CASSSSWETQYY. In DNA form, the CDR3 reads TGTGCCAGCAGCTCGTCTTGGGAGACCCAGTACTAC.

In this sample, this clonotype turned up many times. The CDR3 sequence: CASSPSDTSREKLFF. In DNA form, the CDR3 reads TGTGCCAGCAGCCCTTCGGACACCAGTCGGGAAAAACTGTTTTTT. This chain connects TRBV5-4 to TRBJ1-4, with D maybe TRBD1 (5 bases). CDR1 is SGHNT, CDR2 YYREEE, per germline (reference sequence). The CDR3 runs 15 residues. V dropped 4 bases and J dropped 8 bases, with 18 bases sitting between them.

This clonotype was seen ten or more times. CDR3 bases: TGCAGCGTGGGGCTGGGCGGGGGCCGTGAAAAACTGTTTTTT. Protein: CSVGLGGGREKLFF. The chain couples TRBV29-1 to TRBJ1-4, with D tentatively TRBD1 (6 bases). Germline CDR1 and CDR2: SQVTM and ANQGSEA. The CDR3 has 14 amino acids. The ends were cut back, 6 bases at V and 7 bases at J, with 18 bases in the middle.

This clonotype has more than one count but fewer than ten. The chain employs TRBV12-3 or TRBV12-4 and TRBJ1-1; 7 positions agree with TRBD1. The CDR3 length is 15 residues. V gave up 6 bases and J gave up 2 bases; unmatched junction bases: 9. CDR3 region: CASRYAGGRNTEAFF. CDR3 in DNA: TGTGCCAGCAGATATGCAGGGGGGAGAAACACTGAAGCTTTCTTT.

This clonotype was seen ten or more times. The CDR3 region is CSANPLDRDDEQYF. The CDR3, as DNA: TGCAGTGCCAACCCCCTGGACAGGGACGACGAGCAGTACTTC. The chain has TRBV20-1 and TRBJ2-7; 8 nucleotides line up with TRBD1. CDR1 and CDR2 from the germline V gene are DFQATT and SNEGSKA (reference sequence). The CDR3 runs to 14 residues. The trim removed 6 bases at V and 5 bases at J, leaving 12 bases unmatched.

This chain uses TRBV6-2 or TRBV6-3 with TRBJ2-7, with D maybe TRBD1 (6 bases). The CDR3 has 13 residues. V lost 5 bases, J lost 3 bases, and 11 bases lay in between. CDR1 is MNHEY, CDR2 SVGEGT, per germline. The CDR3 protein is CASSLTGRYEQYF. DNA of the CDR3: TGTGCCAGCAGTCTCACAGGGCGCTACGAGCAGTACTTC.

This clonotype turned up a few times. In nucleotides, the CDR3 is TGTGCCATCAGGACGGATTCTGGAAACACCATATATTTT. This codes for CAIRTDSGNTIYF. The V call is TRBV10-3, the J call TRBJ1-3, with D unclear. The germline V gene has CDR1 ENHRY and CDR2 SYGVKD. The CDR3 length is 13 residues. V was pared by 6 bases and J by 1 base, with 7 bases between.

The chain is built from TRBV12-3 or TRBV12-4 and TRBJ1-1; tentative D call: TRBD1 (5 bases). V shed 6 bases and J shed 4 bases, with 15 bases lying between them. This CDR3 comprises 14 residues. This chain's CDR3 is CASSPESGSTEAFF. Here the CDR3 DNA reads TGTGCCAGCAGCCCGGAATCAGGGAGCACTGAAGCTTTCTTT.

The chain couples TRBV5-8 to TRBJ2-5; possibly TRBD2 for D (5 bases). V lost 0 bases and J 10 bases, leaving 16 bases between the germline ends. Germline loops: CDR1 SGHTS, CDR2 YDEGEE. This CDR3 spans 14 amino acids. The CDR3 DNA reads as TGTGCCAGCAGCTTGGTACTTGGTACGAGGGACCAGTACTTC. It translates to CASSLVLGTRDQYF.

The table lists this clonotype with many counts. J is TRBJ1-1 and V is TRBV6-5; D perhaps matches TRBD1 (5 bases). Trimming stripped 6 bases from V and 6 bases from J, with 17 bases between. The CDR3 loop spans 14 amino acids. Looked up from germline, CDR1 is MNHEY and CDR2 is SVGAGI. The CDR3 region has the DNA TGTGCCAGCAGGTCCGTGACAGTCAACGCTGAAGCTTTCTTT. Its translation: CASRSVTVNAEAFF.

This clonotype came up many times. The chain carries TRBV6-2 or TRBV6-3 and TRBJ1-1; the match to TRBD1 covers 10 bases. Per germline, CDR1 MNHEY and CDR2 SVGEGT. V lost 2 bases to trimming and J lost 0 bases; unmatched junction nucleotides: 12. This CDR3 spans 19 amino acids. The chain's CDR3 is CASSYGQGVWTGMNTEAFF. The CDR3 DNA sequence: TGTGCCAGCAGTTACGGACAGGGGGTTTGGACTGGGATGAACACTGAAGCTTTCTTT.

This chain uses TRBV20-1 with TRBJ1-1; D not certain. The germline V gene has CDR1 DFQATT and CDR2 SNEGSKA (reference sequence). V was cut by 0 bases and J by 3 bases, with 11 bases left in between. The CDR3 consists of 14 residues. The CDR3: CSAREGGRDTEAFF. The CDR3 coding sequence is TGCAGTGCTAGAGAAGGCGGGCGGGACACTGAAGCTTTCTTT.

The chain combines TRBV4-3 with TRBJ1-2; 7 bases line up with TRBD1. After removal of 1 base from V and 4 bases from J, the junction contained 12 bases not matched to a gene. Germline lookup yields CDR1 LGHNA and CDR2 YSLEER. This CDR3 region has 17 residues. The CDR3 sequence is CASSQGLTGESSYGYTF. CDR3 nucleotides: TGCGCCAGCAGCCAAGGCCTAACAGGGGAAAGTAGCTATGGCTACACCTTC.

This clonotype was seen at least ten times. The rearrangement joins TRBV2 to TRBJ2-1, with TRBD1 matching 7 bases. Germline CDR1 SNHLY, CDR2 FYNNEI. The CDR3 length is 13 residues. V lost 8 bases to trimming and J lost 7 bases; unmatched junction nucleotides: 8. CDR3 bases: TGTGCCAGCGACTACTTACAGGGGAATGAGCAGTTCTTC. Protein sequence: CASDYLQGNEQFF.

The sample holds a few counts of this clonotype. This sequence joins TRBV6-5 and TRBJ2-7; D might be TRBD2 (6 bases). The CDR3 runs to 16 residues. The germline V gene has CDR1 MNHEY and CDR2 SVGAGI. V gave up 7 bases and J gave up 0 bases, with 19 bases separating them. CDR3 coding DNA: TGTGCCAGCACCCTTGGACGGTTCGGGAGCTCCTACGAGCAGTACTTC. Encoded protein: CASTLGRFGSSYEQYF.